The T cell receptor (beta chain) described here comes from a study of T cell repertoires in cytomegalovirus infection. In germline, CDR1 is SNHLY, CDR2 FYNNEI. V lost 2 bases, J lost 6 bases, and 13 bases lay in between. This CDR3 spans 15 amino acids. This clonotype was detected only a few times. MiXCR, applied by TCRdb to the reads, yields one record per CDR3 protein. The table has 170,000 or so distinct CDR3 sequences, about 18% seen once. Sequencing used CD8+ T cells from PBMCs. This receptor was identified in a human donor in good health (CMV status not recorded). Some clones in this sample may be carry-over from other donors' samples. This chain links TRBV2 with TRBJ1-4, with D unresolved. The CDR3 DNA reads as TGTGCCAGCAGTGAATTGGAGCTCCTACATGAAAAACTGTTTTTT. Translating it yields CASSELELLHEKLFF.